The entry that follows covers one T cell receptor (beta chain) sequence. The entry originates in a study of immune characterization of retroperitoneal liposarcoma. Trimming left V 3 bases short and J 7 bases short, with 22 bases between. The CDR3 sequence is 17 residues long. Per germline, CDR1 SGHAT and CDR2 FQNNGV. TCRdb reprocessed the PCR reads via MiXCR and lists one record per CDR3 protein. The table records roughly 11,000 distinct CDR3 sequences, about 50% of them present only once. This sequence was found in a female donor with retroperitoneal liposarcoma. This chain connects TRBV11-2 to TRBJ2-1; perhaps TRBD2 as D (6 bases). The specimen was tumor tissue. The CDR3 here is CASSFFGGKKTSNEQFF. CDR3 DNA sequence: TGTGCCAGCAGCTTCTTCGGCGGGAAAAAAACCAGTAATGAGCAGTTCTTC.